The present T cell receptor beta chain was sequenced within a study of T cells in Graves' hyperthyroidism and ophthalmopathy. The study, taken as a whole, reports: Researchers found most expanded thyroid clonotypes above 0.001 in blood as well.

This clonotype occurred a few times. The antigen is unknown. The ends lost 2 bases at V and 5 bases at J; junction bases unmatched: 4. This CDR3 region has 15 residues. Germline V gives CDR1 DFQATT, CDR2 SNEGSKA (reference sequence). TCR beta CDR3 regions were amplified from RNA. An initial round of RT-PCR targeting the TCR CDR3 relied on the HTBI primer set. Each CDR3 protein is one row after TCRdb ran MiXCR on the multiplex PCR reads. The table shows over 150,000 distinct CDR3 sequences, with approximately 15% occurring only once. The rearrangement uses TRBV20-1 and TRBJ1-5; the match to TRBD1 covers 12 bases. The sequence came from a woman aged 45-60 years with Graves' hyperthyroidism. Input material: blood. The CDR3, as DNA: TGCAGTGCTAGACCCGGGACAGGGGGCTATCAGCCCCAGCATTTT. This codes for CSARPGTGGYQPQHF.